Shown below are 2 T cell receptor beta chains from a single sample sequenced in a study of blood T cells in healthy people across ages. Then a second PCR, running roughly 7 to 11 cycles, was carried out with a sample-barcoded 5' primer and a J-beta primer mix. From the 5' RACE reads, TCRdb called clonotypes with MiXCR, one entry per CDR3 protein. The profile shows 540,000 or so distinct CDR3 sequences, about 45% of them singletons. What was sequenced was blood. These receptors were obtained from a man older than 75 in good health.

The chain links TRBV6-2 or TRBV6-3 to TRBJ2-1, with 11 bases matching TRBD2. The CDR3 is 16 amino acids. CDR1 is MNHEY and CDR2 is SVGEGT in the germline V gene. The V segment lost 6 bases and the J segment 4 bases; nucleotides outside the gene matches: 8. The CDR3 sequence: CASRRGTSGPYNEQFF. CDR3 DNA: TGTGCCAGCAGACGCGGGACTAGCGGACCTTACAATGAGCAGTTCTTC.

This clonotype was seen only a few times. This chain links TRBV3-1 with TRBJ2-5; 9 bases align to TRBD2. The DNA end is a closer match to TRBJ2-7, so the J assignment may be wrong. There are 17 residues in the CDR3. The germline V gene encodes CDR1 LGHDT and CDR2 YNNKEL (reference sequence). In DNA, the CDR3 is TGTGCCAGCAGCCAAGAGGAGGTTGCGGGAGGGGTTTACGAGCAGTACTTC. Protein: CASSQEEVAGGVYEQYF.